The 26 T cell receptor beta chains below were found in one sample sequenced in a study of PD-1 blockade in classical Hodgkin lymphoma. Time point here: newly diagnosed, previously untreated cHL patient sample. Out of thawed PBMCs, magnetic negative selection purified CD4+ T cells. Clones were read by immunoSEQ multiplex PCR, and TCRdb kept only the in-frame ones, dropping some. The sample has 15,000 to 25,000 clones; around 81% are singletons. Sequencing was done on a sample of CD4+ T cells from blood. These receptors were obtained from a human donor with classical Hodgkin lymphoma.

This clone was picked up a small number of times. The J gene is TRBJ1-2, the V gene TRBV4-1; 8 bases align to TRBD1. Losses at the gene ends were 0 bases for V and 8 bases for J; bases not matched to a gene: 5. The CDR3 length is 14 residues. The germline gives CDR1 MGHRA, CDR2 YSYEKL. The CDR3 DNA reads as TGCGCCAGCAGCCAAGATCAGGGGGCGGGAGGCTACACCTTC. This translates into CASSQDQGAGGYTF.

The chain combines TRBV5-1 with TRBJ2-6; maybe TRBD1 (6 bases). From germline, CDR1 is SGHRS and CDR2 YFSETQ. V was trimmed by 4 bases and J by 4 bases, leaving 15 bases between them. This CDR3 contains 16 residues. The CDR3 loop is CASSILQGRGANVLTF. The CDR3 region has the DNA TGCGCCAGCAGCATCCTTCAGGGGCGGGGGGCCAACGTCCTGACTTTC.

This clone appeared a few times. The chain links TRBV6-6 to TRBJ1-5; D gene unclear. Per the germline V gene, CDR1 is MNHNY and CDR2 is SVGAGI (reference sequence). This CDR3 spans 15 amino acids. Trimming stripped 6 bases from V and 2 bases from J, with 14 bases between. The CDR3 nucleotides are TGTGCCAGCAGGGAGACGTCCACAGGCAATCAGCCCCAGCATTTT. Its protein is CASRETSTGNQPQHF.

J is TRBJ2-5 and V is TRBV18; 11 bases are a match to TRBD2. The CDR3 length is 18 residues. V trimming: 1 base; J trimming: 7 bases; junction bases outside the gene matches: 14. Germline V gives CDR1 KGHSH, CDR2 LQKENI. CDR3 DNA: TGTGCCAGCTCACCACTTTCCTCGACTAGCGGGAAGCAGGGGACCCAGTACTTC. Translating gives CASSPLSSTSGKQGTQYF.

The chain joins TRBV5-1 to TRBJ2-6; D is undetermined. V was clipped by 5 bases and J by 0 bases, with 15 bases between them. Per the germline V gene, CDR1 is SGHRS and CDR2 is YFSETQ. The CDR3 has 17 amino acids. The CDR3 loop reads CASRLTDLSSGANVLTF. CDR3 DNA sequence: TGCGCCAGCAGGCTGACCGATCTTAGCTCTGGGGCCAACGTCCTGACTTTC. The full variable domain, its missing parts supplied by reference TRBV5-1 and TRBJ2-6, is KAGVTQTPRYLIKTRGQQVTLSCSPISGHRSVSWYQQTPGQGLQFLFEYFSETQRNKGNFPGRFSGRQFSNSRSEMNVSTLELGDSALYLCASRLTDLSSGANVLTFGAGSRLTVL.

The V gene is TRBV27, the J gene TRBJ1-1; 8 bases agree with TRBD1. This CDR3 has 14 residues. V gave up 5 bases and J gave up 4 bases; unmatched junction bases: 6. Germline loops: CDR1 MNHEY, CDR2 SMNVEV (reference sequence). DNA for the CDR3: TGTGCCAGCAGTCGCAGACAGGGGAGCACTGAAGCTTTCTTT. Residues: CASSRRQGSTEAFF.

This rearrangement joins TRBV5-1 to TRBJ2-2; 8 positions agree with TRBD2. The CDR3 is made up of 16 amino acids. The V gene end was trimmed by 4 bases and the J gene end by 4 bases; junction bases not matched to a gene: 9. Per germline, CDR1 SGHRS and CDR2 YFSETQ. The CDR3 reads CASSLPGRAGTGELFF. CDR3 nucleotide sequence: TGCGCCAGCAGCCTACCCGGGAGGGCGGGCACCGGGGAGCTGTTTTTT.

The chain couples TRBV6-5 to TRBJ1-1; D not resolved. The CDR3 has 16 amino acids. CDR1 is MNHEY and CDR2 is SVGAGI in the germline V gene. Trimming shortened V by 1 base and J by 0 bases, and 12 bases separated the two germline ends. CDR3 in DNA: TGTGCCAGCAGTTACTTGACGCAGCCCATGAACACTGAAGCTTTCTTT. Its protein is CASSYLTQPMNTEAFF.

This clone was picked up one time. The V call is TRBV9, the J call TRBJ2-5; 7 nucleotides agree with TRBD1. This CDR3 spans 14 amino acids. After removal of 0 bases from V and 4 bases from J, the junction contained 3 bases not matched to a gene. From germline, CDR1 is SGDLS and CDR2 YYNGEE. CDR3 region: CASSVEGQRETQYF. CDR3 nucleotide sequence: TGTGCCAGCAGCGTAGAGGGACAGAGAGAGACCCAGTACTTC.

The chain has TRBV29-1 and TRBJ2-7; D not resolved. Germline values: CDR1 SQVTM, CDR2 ANQGSEA. CDR3 size: 12 residues. V was pared by 5 bases and J by 8 bases, with 16 bases between. DNA for the CDR3: TGCAGCGTTCAACCCGTGGATGGGAAGCAGTACTTC. Protein product: CSVQPVDGKQYF.

This clone was seen a handful of times. CDR3 region: CASSTLGGDRSGYTF. The CDR3, as DNA: TGTGCCAGCAGCACCCTGGGGGGAGACAGGAGCGGCTACACCTTC. J is TRBJ1-2 and V is TRBV28; tentative D call: TRBD1 (6 bases). CDR1 is MDHEN and CDR2 is SYDVKM in the germline V gene. V lost 6 bases and J 8 bases, leaving 22 bases between the germline ends. The CDR3 spans 15 residues.

This chain connects TRBV19 to TRBJ2-7; D remains ambiguous. The germline V and J ends were trimmed by 7 bases and 2 bases, with 18 bases remaining between them. The CDR3 has 15 residues. From germline, CDR1 is LNHDA and CDR2 SQIVND (reference sequence). The CDR3 spells CASTLSSASPYEQYF. CDR3 DNA: TGTGCCAGTACTCTCTCCTCGGCCTCCCCCTACGAGCAGTACTTC. The full variable domain, in which reference TRBV19 and TRBJ2-7 provide the parts outside the CDR3, is DGGITQSPKYLFRKEGQNVTLSCEQNLNHDAMYWYRQDPGQGLRLIYYSQIVNDFQKGDIAEGYSVSREKKESFPLTVTSAQKNPTAFYLCASTLSSASPYEQYFGPGTRLTVT.

The CDR3 sequence: CASSPQNTEAFF. CDR3 nucleotides: TGTGCCAGCTCACCACAAAACACTGAAGCTTTCTTT. This rearrangement joins TRBV18 to TRBJ1-1, with unresolved D. This CDR3 region has 12 residues. The germline V gene has CDR1 KGHSH and CDR2 LQKENI. V lost 1 base to trimming and J lost 2 bases, with 2 bases between them.

CDR3 DNA sequence: TGCGCCAGCCACCCGGGGGGGTCTAACTATGGCTACACCTTC. As protein: CASHPGGSNYGYTF. The rearrangement joins TRBV5-1 to TRBJ1-2; tentatively, D is TRBD1 (5 bases). The V gene's germline CDR1 is SGHRS and CDR2 YFSETQ. V lost 7 bases and J 0 bases, leaving 13 bases between the germline ends. CDR3 length equals 14 residues.

This clone was observed a single time. This chain links TRBV25-1 with TRBJ2-2; 10 bases are shared with TRBD2. This CDR3 contains 14 residues. With 7 bases clipped from V and 6 bases from J, the junction kept 5 bases outside the gene matches. CDR1 is MGHDK and CDR2 is SYGVNS in the germline V gene. The CDR3 nucleotides are TGTGCCAGCACCCGCCTAGCGGGGGCCGGGGAGCTGTTTTTT. This codes for CASTRLAGAGELFF.

The V call is TRBV5-1, the J call TRBJ1-5; 10 nucleotides match TRBD1. The CDR3 spans 13 residues. Trimming cost V 4 bases and J 7 bases; bases outside gene matches: 2. Germline CDR1 and CDR2: SGHRS and YFSETQ. The DNA of the CDR3 is TGCGCCAGCAGCGTGGACAGGGGGCAGCCCCAGCATTTT. It is translated as CASSVDRGQPQHF.

The chain recombines TRBV6-1 with TRBJ2-1; TRBD2 matches 8 bases. Trimming at V came to 3 bases and at J to 6 bases, leaving 7 bases not matched to a gene. Germline V gives CDR1 MNHNS, CDR2 SASEGT. The CDR3 totals 15 residues. This CDR3 reads CASSEGREVGNEQFF. The CDR3, as DNA: TGTGCCAGCAGTGAGGGGCGGGAGGTAGGCAATGAGCAGTTCTTC.

This clone was counted once. V and J are TRBV18 and TRBJ2-1; D not resolved. Trimming pared 0 bases from V and 8 bases from J, leaving 23 bases between. There are 18 residues in the CDR3. Germline CDR1 KGHSH, CDR2 LQKENI. The CDR3 nucleotides are TGTGCCAGCTCACCACCGTTAAGGGTGTGGGGATCAAGGGATGAGCAGTTCTTC. Translation: CASSPPLRVWGSRDEQFF.

This sequence joins TRBV6-5 and TRBJ2-1; D not resolved. The V gene's germline CDR1 is MNHEY and CDR2 SVGAGI. CDR3 size: 13 residues. Deletions cut 8 bases from V and 0 bases from J, with 8 bases between. The CDR3 region is CASWAGSYNEQFF. The CDR3 bases are TGTGCCAGCTGGGCAGGCTCCTACAATGAGCAGTTCTTC.

This chain connects TRBV19 to TRBJ2-2; tentatively, D is TRBD2 (6 bases). The CDR3 loop spans 14 amino acids. The V end was cut by 4 bases, the J end by 1 base, with 7 bases between. Per the germline V gene, CDR1 is LNHDA and CDR2 is SQIVND (reference sequence). CDR3 coding DNA: TGTGCCAGTAGTAATAGCGGGAACACCGGGGAGCTGTTTTTT. Protein sequence: CASSNSGNTGELFF.

The chain couples TRBV6-5 to TRBJ1-2; 7 nucleotides agree with TRBD1. Trimming took 5 bases from V and 6 from J; bases not matched to a gene: 6. Germline V gene lookup returns CDR1 MNHEY and CDR2 SVGAGI. The CDR3 loop spans 13 amino acids. The DNA for the CDR3 is TGTGCCAGCAGTCGTACCGGGACAGATGGCTACACCTTC. Protein product: CASSRTGTDGYTF.

The count of this clone is one. The V call is TRBV2, the J call TRBJ1-4; D perhaps matches TRBD1 (5 bases). The CDR3 has 15 residues. Trimming stripped 0 bases from V and 13 bases from J, with 18 bases between. Germline lookup yields CDR1 SNHLY and CDR2 FYNNEI. In nucleotides, the CDR3 is TGTGCCAGCAGTGAAGCAATCTCGGGGCGGTCGGGACTGTTTTTT. Its translation: CASSEAISGRSGLFF.

This chain links TRBV28 with TRBJ1-1; D unresolved. Germline CDR1 MDHEN, CDR2 SYDVKM. This CDR3 is 14 amino acids long. Trimming removed 2 bases at V and 0 bases at J, with 7 bases between. The CDR3 here is CASSLILMNTEAFF. DNA for the CDR3: TGTGCCAGCAGTTTAATTCTCATGAACACTGAAGCTTTCTTT.

This chain links TRBV29-1 with TRBJ2-3, with 11 bases that match TRBD1. CDR3 length: 14 residues. Germline values: CDR1 SQVTM, CDR2 ANQGSEA. Trimming took 6 bases from V and 2 from J; bases not matched to a gene: 4. The CDR3 coding sequence is TGCAGCGTGGGGACAGGGGGTTTCACAGATACGCAGTATTTT. Translated, it gives CSVGTGGFTDTQYF.

V is TRBV25-1 and J is TRBJ1-3; D is perhaps TRBD1 (5 bases). CDR3 length: 14 amino acids. Germline V gene lookup returns CDR1 MGHDK and CDR2 SYGVNS. V lost 4 bases to trimming and J lost 0 bases, with 7 bases between them. The CDR3 here is CASSAGSSGNTIYF. Written as DNA, the CDR3 is TGTGCCAGCAGTGCAGGGAGCTCTGGAAACACCATATATTTT.

The chain uses TRBV5-6 and TRBJ2-1; D call uncertain. The CDR3 is made up of 16 amino acids. V shed 0 bases and J shed 1 base, with 11 bases lying between them. Germline V gives CDR1 SGHDT, CDR2 YYEEEE. This chain's CDR3 is CASSLGGIDSYNEQFF. The DNA of the CDR3 is TGTGCCAGCAGCTTGGGTGGGATAGATTCCTACAATGAGCAGTTCTTC. The complete variable domain, with remaining parts taken from reference TRBV5-6 and TRBJ2-1, reads DAGVTQSPTHLIKTRGQQVTLRCSPKSGHDTVSWYQQALGQGPQFIFQYYEEEERQRGNFPDRFSGHQFPNYSSELNVNALLLGDSALYLCASSLGGIDSYNEQFFGPGTRLTVL.